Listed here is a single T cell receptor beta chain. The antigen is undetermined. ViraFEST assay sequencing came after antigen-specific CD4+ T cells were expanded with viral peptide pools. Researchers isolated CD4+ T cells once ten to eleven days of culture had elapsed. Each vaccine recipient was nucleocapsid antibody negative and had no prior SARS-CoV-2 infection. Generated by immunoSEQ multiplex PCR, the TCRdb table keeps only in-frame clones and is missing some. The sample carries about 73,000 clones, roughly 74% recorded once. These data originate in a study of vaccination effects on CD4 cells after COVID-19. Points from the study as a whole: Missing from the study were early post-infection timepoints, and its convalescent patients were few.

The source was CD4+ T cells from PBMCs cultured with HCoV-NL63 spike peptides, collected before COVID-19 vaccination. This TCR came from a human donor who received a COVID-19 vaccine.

The CDR3 spells CAWSWVLRADGGTQYF. Here the CDR3 DNA reads TGTGCCTGGAGTTGGGTTCTCCGGGCGGATGGGGGTACGCAGTATTTT. The chain combines TRBV30 with TRBJ2-3, with D perhaps matching TRBD1 or TRBD2 (5 bases each). This CDR3 region has 16 residues. Germline CDR1 reads GTSNPN; CDR2 reads SVGIG (reference sequence). V lost 2 bases and J 8 bases, leaving 23 bases between the germline ends. The whole variable domain, remainder taken from reference TRBV30 and TRBJ2-3, is SQTIHQWPATLVQPVGSPLSLECTVEGTSNPNLYWYRQAAGRGLQLLFYSVGIGQISSEVPQNLSASRPQDRQFILSSKKLLLSDSGFYLCAWSWVLRADGGTQYFGPGTRLTVL.